The text below deals with one T cell receptor beta chain. No antigen is known for it. Other DNA sequences from this sample encode an identical CDR3 as well. Isolated RNA was reverse transcribed into cDNA used as the sequencing template. The assay was immunoSEQ multiplex PCR, and TCRdb's table has in-frame clones only and misses some. The profile shows approximately 280,000 clones, 55% to 70% of them singletons. Treatment meaning: oral pan-JAK inhibitor, 5-10 mg twice daily. Collection of lesional scalp punch biopsies and peripheral blood was performed in alopecia areata patients. The data are from a study of CD8+ T cells in alopecia areata. Germline V CDR1 and CDR2: GTSNPN, SVGIG (reference sequence). CDR3 length equals 11 residues. Trimming left V 4 bases short and J 2 bases short, with 5 bases between. Study outcomes and limitations: Administration of tofacitinib significantly diminished scalp clonality and expanded CD8+ clones within the top 100. Researchers report lesional scalp, most notably alopecia totalis/universalis, outstripped normal scalp in clonality.

J is TRBJ1-2 and V is TRBV30; D is uncertain. This receptor was identified in a human donor with alopecia areata. The sequencing used CD4+ T cells sorted from blood, collected at week 24, from a patient treated with tofacitinib. The CDR3 is CAWTGNYGYTF. The CDR3, as DNA: TGTGCCTGGACAGGAAACTATGGCTACACCTTC. Full variable domain (rest looked up from reference TRBV30 and TRBJ1-2): SQTIHQWPATLVQPVGSPLSLECTVEGTSNPNLYWYRQAAGRGLQLLFYSVGIGQISSEVPQNLSASRPQDRQFILSSKKLLLSDSGFYLCAWTGNYGYTFGSGTRLTVV.